Listed below are T cell receptor beta chains from one sample, sequenced in a study of cytomegalovirus exposure and HLA in healthy donors. TCRdb's table, derived via immunoSEQ multiplex PCR, lists solely in-frame clones and lacks some. The sample contains about 98,000 clones, approximately 94% of which appear only once. Sequencing was carried out using PBMCs. Receptors were obtained from a woman aged 18-30 years in good health and CMV-seronegative. Both conserved end residues are part of each CDR3. D genes are given only for firm matches. Some rows have no size entry. The others give once, few or many, or a class for an expanded clone.

CDR3 DNA	CDR3 protein	D gene	V gene	J gene	clone size
TGTGCCAGCAGCTTCCCCGGGACAGCAGAAGAGACCCAGTACTTC	CASSFPGTAEETQYF	TRBD1	TRBV7-8	TRBJ2-5	-
TGTGCCAGCAGTTTATCCCCTTATAGTGGCTACACCTTC	CASSLSPYSGYTF	-	TRBV27	TRBJ1-2	-
TGTGCCACGACGGGAAATAGCAATCAGCCCCAGCATTTT	CATTGNSNQPQHF	-	TRBV6-6	TRBJ1-5	-
TGTGCCAGCACCCAGGAGGGGGCGAGGAACGAGCAGTACTTC	CASTQEGARNEQYF	-	TRBV7-2	TRBJ2-7	once
TGTGCCAGTAGTATAGGACAGGGCTACGAGCAGTACTTC	CASSIGQGYEQYF	TRBD1	TRBV19	TRBJ2-7	-
TGCAGTGCACGGGTGGACACTGAAGCTTTCTTT	CSARVDTEAFF	-	TRBV20-1	TRBJ1-1	-
TGCAGCCCTGTGAGGCAGGGGGACAACACAGATACGCAGTATTTT	CSPVRQGDNTDTQYF	TRBD1	TRBV29-1	TRBJ2-3	-
TGTGCCACCAGCTCGCGGACAGATAGCAATCAGCCCCAGCATTTT	CATSSRTDSNQPQHF	-	TRBV15	TRBJ1-5	-
TGTGCCAGCAGCGTACCGCCGGGACAGGTTAATGAAAAACTGTTTTTT	CASSVPPGQVNEKLFF	TRBD1	TRBV7-8	TRBJ1-4	-
TGTGCCAGCTATCAACCAGGGTTTGACGAGCAGTACTTC	CASYQPGFDEQYF	-	TRBV6-1	TRBJ2-7	-
TGTGCCAGCAGGCCCTCTAGCGATCGCACAGATACGCAGTATTTT	CASRPSSDRTDTQYF	-	TRBV7-6	TRBJ2-3	-
TGCGCCAGCAGCCCTGACCGGGGATCAGATACGCAGTATTTT	CASSPDRGSDTQYF	-	TRBV5-1	TRBJ2-3	-
TGTGCCAGCAGCTTATCCACTTACAATGAGCAGTTCTTC	CASSLSTYNEQFF	-	TRBV7-8	TRBJ2-1	-
TGTGCCAGCAGCTCCCGAGCCGGGGAGCTGTTTTTT	CASSSRAGELFF	-	TRBV7-9	TRBJ2-2	once
TGTGCCAGCAGCTCCACTTCAGGGGTGGATACGCAGTATTTT	CASSSTSGVDTQYF	-	TRBV7-3	TRBJ2-3	-
TGTGCCAGTAGTAGTCGACTCTCCGGAGATGGCTACACCTTC	CASSSRLSGDGYTF	-	TRBV19	TRBJ1-2	-
TGTGCCAGCAGCTTCGGGACTTCGAGCACAGATACGCAGTATTTT	CASSFGTSSTDTQYF	-	TRBV7-3	TRBJ2-3	once
TGTGCCAGCAGAGAGCGGGGGCGCCCCAATGAGCAGTTCTTC	CASRERGRPNEQFF	TRBD2	TRBV27	TRBJ2-1	-
TGTGCCAGCAGACTCGAACCCCCGACAGGGGGTTTCATGAACACTGAAGCTTTCTTT	CASRLEPPTGGFMNTEAFF	TRBD1	TRBV7-2	TRBJ1-1	-
TGTGCCAGCAGCCCCCTAGCGGGGGGGATGGAGACCCAGTACTTC	CASSPLAGGMETQYF	TRBD2	TRBV7-2	TRBJ2-5	once
TGTGCCAGCAGCCATATAGCGGTACAGACGCAGTATTTT	CASSHIAVQTQYF	-	TRBV14	TRBJ2-3	-
TGCGCCAGATTACCGGACAACAACACCGGGGAGCTGTTTTTT	CARLPDNNTGELFF	-	TRBV23-1	TRBJ2-2	few